These 20 T cell receptor beta chains were sequenced from one sample in a study of T cell responses to AZD1222 COVID-19 vaccine. This table comes from immunoSEQ multiplex PCR, and its TCRdb copy is limited to in-frame clones, with some not included. The table lists around 130,000 clones, roughly 89% of them singletons. The sample consisted of peripheral blood, taken on day 0 of AZD1222 vaccination. These TCRs come from an adult in good health.

This chain connects TRBV4-1 to TRBJ2-2, with 9 bases fitting TRBD1. Unmatched junction bases numbered 10, after V lost 5 bases and J lost 6 bases. The CDR3 is 16 amino acids. Germline V lookup: CDR1 MGHRA, CDR2 YSYEKL. The CDR3 sequence is CASSARDRVSPGELFF. The CDR3 DNA sequence: TGCGCCAGCAGCGCCCGGGACAGGGTTTCGCCCGGGGAGCTGTTTTTT.

This clone was seen a single time. The chain employs TRBV9 and TRBJ1-1, with 7 positions matching TRBD1. The CDR3 extends over 15 amino acids. V trimming: 4 bases; J trimming: 7 bases; junction bases outside the gene matches: 13. Germline V CDR1 and CDR2: SGDLS, YYNGEE. DNA for the CDR3: TGTGCCAGCAGCTATCGACAGGGACCCCAAGGTGAAGCTTTCTTT. Its protein product is CASSYRQGPQGEAFF.

This chain uses TRBV7-6 with TRBJ2-7; TRBD1 agrees at 8 bases. The CDR3 spans 16 residues. Trimming took 5 bases from V and 7 from J; bases not matched to a gene: 16. Germline CDR1 reads SGHVS; CDR2 reads FNYEAQ. The CDR3 nucleotides are TGTGCCAGCAGCCTCCCAAAAGGGCAGGGGGCTGGAGAGCAGTACTTC. Translated, it gives CASSLPKGQGAGEQYF.

The chain is built from TRBV5-1 and TRBJ2-3; 12 bases map to TRBD1. The CDR3 is made up of 18 amino acids. Germline trimming cut 0 bases from V and 4 bases from J; bases unmatched to any gene: 9. Germline lookup yields CDR1 SGHRS and CDR2 YFSETQ. In DNA form, the CDR3 reads TGCGCCAGCAGCTTGGCCCTGGGACAGGGGGCGAAGGCAGATACGCAGTATTTT. It is translated as CASSLALGQGAKADTQYF.

V gene TRBV3-1 (or the pseudogene TRBV3-2) combines with J gene TRBJ1-5; tentatively, D is TRBD1 (5 bases). Trimming cost V 4 bases and J 6 bases, with 7 bases left between them. The CDR3 totals 12 residues. The germline gives CDR1 LGHDT, CDR2 YNNKEL (reference sequence). The chain's CDR3 is CASSLGAQPQHF. CDR3 bases: TGTGCCAGCAGCCTTGGGGCTCAGCCCCAGCATTTT.

This clone was recorded once. This sequence joins TRBV6-5 and TRBJ2-7; the D gene could be TRBD1 or TRBD2 (5 bases each). The length of the CDR3 is 16 residues. Between the trimmed V and J ends, which lost 0 bases and 4 bases, there was a span of 16 bases. Germline CDR1 reads MNHEY; CDR2 reads SVGAGI. CDR3 region: CASSYSIERGEYEQYF. CDR3 nucleotides: TGTGCCAGCAGTTACTCGATCGAGAGGGGCGAATACGAGCAGTACTTC.

This clone has more than one count but fewer than ten. This chain joins TRBV18 and TRBJ1-2, with 8 bases lining up with TRBD1. The CDR3 contains 14 residues. The V and J ends lost 5 bases and 7 bases, in that order; junction bases with no gene match: 9. CDR1 and CDR2 (germline): KGHSH, LQKENI. The CDR3 sequence is CASSSQTGATGYTF. CDR3 DNA: TGTGCCAGCTCATCTCAGACAGGGGCTACTGGCTACACCTTC.

This clone was seen only once. The chain recombines TRBV9 with TRBJ2-2; the D call may be TRBD1 or TRBD2 (7 bases each). Germline CDR1 is SGDLS and CDR2 is YYNGEE. Trimming shortened V by 4 bases and J by 5 bases, and 18 bases separated the two germline ends. The CDR3 contains 16 residues. The CDR3 nucleotides are TGTGCCAGCAGCCCAGGGGGGGCTCCTGTTACCGGGGAGCTGTTTTTT. Protein sequence: CASSPGGAPVTGELFF.

The CDR3 loop reads CASSPIDRGVSEKLFF. The CDR3 DNA reads as TGTGCCAGCAGCCCCATAGACAGGGGAGTATCTGAAAAACTGTTTTTT. The J gene is TRBJ1-4, the V gene TRBV7-2; 8 nucleotides agree with TRBD1. CDR1 is SGHTA and CDR2 is FQGNSA in the germline V gene. V dropped 5 bases and J dropped 7; count of bases not matched to a gene: 12. This CDR3 contains 16 residues.

The chain has TRBV27 and TRBJ2-5, with D possibly being TRBD2 (6 bases). V lost 5 bases and J lost 7, with 14 bases in between. Per germline, CDR1 MNHEY and CDR2 SMNVEV (reference sequence). The CDR3 extends over 13 amino acids. CDR3 DNA sequence: TGTGCCAGCAGTGTCCGGGGGTCGGGGACCCAGTACTTC. Translating it yields CASSVRGSGTQYF.

The V gene is TRBV7-8, the J gene TRBJ1-3; TRBD1 might be the D (5 bases). Germline V gene sequence: CDR1 SGHVS, CDR2 FQNEAQ. The ends were cut back, 5 bases at V and 0 bases at J, with 23 bases in the middle. The CDR3 is 19 residues long. The CDR3 sequence: CASSRSKVPGTISGNTIYF. The CDR3 region has the DNA TGTGCCAGCAGCCGTTCTAAAGTTCCAGGGACTATCTCTGGAAACACCATATATTTT. Variable domain in full (rest from reference TRBV7-8 and TRBJ1-3): GAGVSQSPRYKVAKRGQDVALRCDPISGHVSLFWYQQALGQGPEFLTYFQNEAQLDKSGLPSDRFFAERPEGSVSTLKIQRTQQEDSAVYLCASSRSKVPGTISGNTIYFGEGSWLTVV.

V and J are TRBV19 and TRBJ1-1; tentative D call: TRBD1 (5 bases). The CDR3 has 15 residues. Germline V gene data show CDR1 as LNHDA and CDR2 as SQIVND (reference sequence). Trimming took 4 bases from V and 6 from J, leaving 18 bases between them. CDR3 region: CASSNGGGVYAEAFF. CDR3 sequence (DNA): TGTGCCAGTAGTAACGGGGGAGGGGTTTACGCTGAAGCTTTCTTT.

The gene calls are TRBV21-1 and TRBJ1-2. TRBV21-1 is a pseudogene segment. The CDR3 has 17 amino acids. The CDR3 DNA reads as TGTGCCAGCAGCAAAGCGCTTTACGGCGGAGCGGGACGTGGCTACACCTTC. Amino acids: CASSKALYGGAGRGYTF.

Here the CDR3 reads CASSLKRVSPLHF. The CDR3 DNA sequence: TGTGCCAGCAGTTTAAAGAGGGTATCACCCCTCCACTTT. The chain is built from TRBV12-3 or TRBV12-4 and TRBJ1-6; no clear D. The CDR3 loop spans 13 amino acids. The ends were cut back, 2 bases at V and 10 bases at J, with 9 bases in the middle.

This rearrangement joins TRBV3-1 (or the pseudogene TRBV3-2) to TRBJ2-7, with no clear D. The CDR3 totals 12 residues. Germline assignment: CDR1 LGHDT and CDR2 YNNKEL (reference sequence). V was pared by 4 bases and J by 5 bases, with 9 bases between. In DNA form, the CDR3 reads TGTGCCAGCAGCCGGGCTACAGACGAGCAGTACTTC. It translates to CASSRATDEQYF.

The chain is built from TRBV20-1 and TRBJ1-5; no firm D call. Trimming stripped 3 bases from V and 4 bases from J, with 10 bases between. Germline CDR1 reads DFQATT; CDR2 reads SNEGSKA (reference sequence). This CDR3 has 13 amino acids. CDR3 residues: CSASEGINQPQHF. CDR3 DNA sequence: TGCAGTGCTAGTGAGGGAATTAATCAGCCCCAGCATTTT.

The V and J genes are TRBV29-1 and TRBJ2-6; D is ambiguous. The ends were cut back, 4 bases at V and 1 base at J, with 5 bases in the middle. Germline CDR1 reads SQVTM; CDR2 reads ANQGSEA. This CDR3 region has 13 residues. The CDR3 is CSVGSSGANVLTF. CDR3 in DNA: TGCAGCGTTGGCAGTTCTGGGGCCAACGTCCTGACTTTC.

This chain connects TRBV10-1 to TRBJ1-3; perhaps TRBD1 as D (5 bases). V was shortened by 10 bases and J by 3 bases, with 13 bases between the two germline ends. Germline lookup yields CDR1 WNHNN and CDR2 SYGVQD (reference sequence). This CDR3 has 13 residues. CDR3 amino acids: CATGQSGGNTIYF. In nucleotides, the CDR3 is TGCGCCACCGGACAATCTGGTGGAAACACCATATATTTT.

The chain is built from TRBV6-4 and TRBJ1-6, with D possibly TRBD1 on 6 matching bases. The length of the CDR3 is 15 residues. Trimming took off 0 bases at V and 6 bases at J, with 9 bases between the two ends. Germline V lookup: CDR1 MRHNA, CDR2 SNTAGT. CDR3 protein: CASSDSGQFNSPLHF. CDR3 nucleotides: TGTGCCAGCAGTGACTCCGGACAGTTTAATTCACCCCTCCACTTT.

The gene calls are TRBV5-4 and TRBJ2-6; D is unresolved. Germline V gene sequence: CDR1 SGHNT, CDR2 YYREEE (reference sequence). The CDR3 has 15 residues. V lost 0 bases and J 1 base, leaving 5 bases between the germline ends. The CDR3 is CASSLGDSGANVLTF. Here the CDR3 DNA reads TGTGCCAGCAGCTTGGGGGATTCTGGGGCCAACGTCCTGACTTTC.